These 6 T cell receptor beta chains came from one sample sequenced in a study of OX40 agonist ivuxolimab in advanced cancers. Sequencing was performed with immunoSEQ multiplex PCR; in TCRdb, only in-frame clones are kept and a portion is missing. The table records tens of thousands of clones, around 93% of them present only once. The sample in question was CD4+ or CD8+ T cells sorted from blood, obtained in a trial of the OX40 agonist ivuxolimab. These receptors were obtained from an adult with an advanced solid tumor such as melanoma, head and neck, liver or kidney cancer.

The chain has TRBV7-2 and TRBJ2-7; possibly TRBD2 for D (5 bases). Germline V lookup: CDR1 SGHTA, CDR2 FQGNSA. CDR3 size: 14 residues. Trimming shortened V by 0 bases and J by 11 bases, and 17 bases separated the two germline ends. The CDR3 DNA reads as TGTGCCAGCAGCTTAGCGAGTGGAGAGGCCGGGGAGTACTTC. Residues: CASSLASGEAGEYF.

J is TRBJ1-6 and V is TRBV30; D not resolved. Per the germline V gene, CDR1 is GTSNPN and CDR2 is SVGIG (reference sequence). The CDR3 consists of 14 residues. Trimming took 4 bases from V and 5 from J, leaving 12 bases between them. DNA of the CDR3: TGTGCCTGGACGGGGTCCGCCAATAATTCACCCCTCCACTTT. Its translation: CAWTGSANNSPLHF.

The rearrangement joins TRBV7-2 to TRBJ2-3; 8 bases fit TRBD1. CDR3 length: 16 amino acids. Germline V gene data show CDR1 as SGHTA and CDR2 as FQGNSA. V was pared by 1 base and J by 6 bases, with 9 bases of the junction left unmatched. The CDR3 loop is CASSLVPGGVGDTQYF. Written as DNA, the CDR3 is TGTGCCAGCAGCTTAGTCCCAGGGGGCGTAGGGGATACGCAGTATTTT.

The V gene is TRBV30, the J gene TRBJ2-7; a possible D gene is TRBD2 (6 bases). CDR3 length: 14 amino acids. Germline V gives CDR1 GTSNPN, CDR2 SVGIG (reference sequence). V gave up 4 bases and J gave up 0 bases, with 13 bases separating them. CDR3 in amino acids: CAWNTGTYSYEQYF. The CDR3 DNA reads as TGTGCCTGGAATACCGGGACTTACTCCTACGAGCAGTACTTC.

The chain combines TRBV7-4 with TRBJ2-7; D remains ambiguous. The V end was cut by 8 bases, the J end by 13 bases, with 9 bases between. The CDR3 length is 8 residues. Germline lookup yields CDR1 SGHVT and CDR2 SQSDAQ. CDR3 sequence: CASLLRYF. The CDR3 nucleotides read TGTGCCAGCCTTTTGAGATACTTC.

This chain connects TRBV6-5 to TRBJ1-5; no definite D call. V was shortened by 0 bases and J by 4 bases, with 10 bases between the two germline ends. This CDR3 spans 15 amino acids. Germline V gives CDR1 MNHEY, CDR2 SVGAGI. In DNA form, the CDR3 reads TGTGCCAGCAGTTACTCGCTTACAACGAATCAGCCCCAGCATTTT. Protein sequence: CASSYSLTTNQPQHF.